These T cell receptor beta chains were read from a single sample in a study of blood T cell repertoires in COVID-19. Sequencing used immunoSEQ multiplex PCR; TCRdb keeps in-frame clones, though not all of them. The table lists roughly 110,000 clones, approximately 80% of them singletons. Sequenced sample: peripheral blood. Receptor source: an older woman with acute or convalescent COVID-19. Both conserved end residues are part of each CDR3. The order of the fields is J gene, CDR3 length, V gene, CDR3 protein.

TRBJ2-5 13 TRBV7-2 CASSRGGEETQYF
TRBJ1-2 17 TRBV19 CASSISGTGVNVVGYTF
TRBJ2-7 14 TRBV19 CASEGQGRSAEQYF
TRBJ2-1 18 TRBV4-2 CASSPSGTSGRAYNEQFF
TRBJ1-2 17 TRBV27 CASSLFSENREYYGYTF
TRBJ1-1 12 TRBV10-3 CAARQLNTEAFF
TRBJ2-3 14 TRBV5-1 CASSLGMTANTQYF
TRBJ2-2 14 TRBV5-6 CASAGTGYPGELFF
TRBJ2-2 15 TRBV19 CASSRDDRVAGELFF
TRBJ1-1 13 TRBV12-5 CASGLVSGTEAFF
TRBJ2-1 15 TRBV5-4 CASSFGQGIDNEQFF
TRBJ1-5 14 TRBV5-4 CASSFQGAQEPQHF
TRBJ2-7 14 TRBV5-5 CASSPFYTAYEQYF
TRBJ1-1 13 TRBV2 CASRSDRGTEAFF
TRBJ1-1 13 TRBV6-2/TRBV6-3 CASSLGLTGEAFF
TRBJ1-1 15 TRBV27 CASSLARGTNTEAFF
TRBJ1-1 14 TRBV6-5 CASSLEGINTEAFF
TRBJ2-2 15 TRBV18 CASSQQGLNTGELFF
TRBJ2-1 11 TRBV18 CASSRGNEQFF
TRBJ1-1 16 TRBV3-1/TRBV3-2 CASSLAWAGQNTEAFF
TRBJ2-3 14 TRBV18 CASSILAETDTQYF
TRBJ1-1 13 TRBV2 CASRLTGNTEAFF
TRBJ1-6 12 TRBV27 CASSFQGEPLHF
TRBJ2-3 17 TRBV9 CASSIGALAGGTDTQYF
TRBJ2-1 14 TRBV10-3 CAISGLAGVGEQFF
TRBJ2-1 14 TRBV5-1 CASSPGQGGYEQFF
TRBJ1-4 13 TRBV30 CAPEDRVDEKLFF
TRBJ2-7 16 TRBV4-1 CASSVQRRSSGVEQYF
TRBJ2-3 13 TRBV24-1 CATSGGASDTQYF
TRBJ2-7 13 TRBV19 CASTSVSGGEQYF
TRBJ2-3 14 TRBV18 CASSPPSTDGTQYF
TRBJ2-1 15 TRBV15 CATSRALDSYNEQFF
TRBJ1-4 13 TRBV27 CASSLVLPGELFF
TRBJ1-2 17 TRBV18 CASSPRGGPGANYGYTF
TRBJ1-5 17 TRBV19 CASSIGQGKGPNQPQHF
TRBJ1-2 14 TRBV19 CASRDRGRSDGYTF
TRBJ2-7 14 TRBV7-2 CASSLVSGSDEQYF
TRBJ2-1 12 TRBV5-1 CASSSDRDEQFF
TRBJ1-2 15 TRBV5-6 CASSFSSGSNYGYTF
TRBJ1-3 15 TRBV5-1 CASSLTANAGNTIYF
TRBJ1-5 16 TRBV2 CASSEAHGQMDQPQHF
TRBJ2-3 14 TRBV30 CAWSDRQGRSTQYF
TRBJ2-1 15 TRBV9 CASSVGPGGPGEQFF
TRBJ2-3 14 TRBV11-3 CASSVGQGTDTQYF
TRBJ2-4 12 TRBV5-1 CASKGDTNIQYF
TRBJ2-3 18 TRBV7-2 CASSLGGGGAASTDTQYF
TRBJ2-3 15 TRBV5-1 CASSAASGGAGTQYF
TRBJ2-7 14 TRBV18 CASSPTGLLYEQYF
TRBJ1-1 14 TRBV3-1/TRBV3-2 CASSQLQGRAEAFF
TRBJ2-7 16 TRBV5-6 CASSGLRQVFLYEQYF